Listed below are T cell receptor gamma chains from one sample, sequenced in a study of Vδ1+ human thymocytes. TCRdb re-identified clones in the multiplex PCR reads via CATT. The table lists approximately 25,000 gamma-chain clones, 15% to 25% of them singletons, with approximately 1.7% in the top ten. The sequenced sample was Vdelta1+ gamma-delta thymocytes from the thymus. Every receptor here comes from a boy in the first two years of life who had congenital heart surgery. The CDR3 runs from the conserved cysteine through the conserved F or W. Fields, in order: V gene, clone size, J gene, CDR3 length, CDR3 DNA, CDR3 protein. Clone size is shown for a subset of rows, as once, few, many or a class of expanded clone.

v_call: TRGV9
clone_size: few
j_call: TRGJ1/TRGJ2
cdr3_length: 16
cdr3_nt: TGTGCCCTGTGGGAGGGAACTCCTTTGAATTATTATAAGAAACTCTTT
cdr3_aa: CALWEGTPLNYYKKLF

v_call: TRGV5
clone_size: few
j_call: TRGJP2
cdr3_length: 12
cdr3_nt: TGTGCCACCTGGGGCGCAGATTGGATCAAGACGTTT
cdr3_aa: CATWGADWIKTF

v_call: TRGV4
clone_size: NA
j_call: TRGJ1/TRGJ2
cdr3_length: 14
cdr3_nt: TGTGCCACCTGGGATGTCATGCTATATTATAAGAAACTCTTT
cdr3_aa: CATWDVMLYYKKLF

v_call: TRGV5
clone_size: few
j_call: TRGJ1/TRGJ2
cdr3_length: 15
cdr3_nt: TGTGCCACCTGGGACAGGGGGACTTGGCGTTATAAGAAACTCTTT
cdr3_aa: CATWDRGTWRYKKLF

v_call: TRGV4
clone_size: NA
j_call: TRGJ1/TRGJ2
cdr3_length: 15
cdr3_nt: TGTGCCACCTGGGATGGATTCGATTCTTATTATAAGAAACTCTTT
cdr3_aa: CATWDGFDSYYKKLF

v_call: TRGV8
clone_size: NA
j_call: TRGJP2
cdr3_length: 15
cdr3_nt: TGTGCCACCTGGGATAAGCCCGGTAGTGATTGGATCAAGACGTTT
cdr3_aa: CATWDKPGSDWIKTF

v_call: TRGV4
clone_size: NA
j_call: TRGJ1/TRGJ2
cdr3_length: 14
cdr3_nt: TGTGCCACCTGGGATGGGCCAACGAACCATAAGAAACTCTTT
cdr3_aa: CATWDGPTNHKKLF

v_call: TRGV5
clone_size: NA
j_call: TRGJ1/TRGJ2
cdr3_length: 15
cdr3_nt: TGTGCCACCTGGGACAGAGAAGAGAATTATTATAAGAAACTCTTT
cdr3_aa: CATWDREENYYKKLF

v_call: TRGV5
clone_size: few
j_call: TRGJ1/TRGJ2
cdr3_length: 14
cdr3_nt: TGTGCCACCTGGGACAGAAATTATTATTATAAGAAACTCTTT
cdr3_aa: CATWDRNYYYKKLF

v_call: TRGV9
clone_size: NA
j_call: TRGJ1/TRGJ2
cdr3_length: 14
cdr3_nt: TGTGCCTTGTGGGACCCGCTGGTTTATTATAAGAAACTCTTT
cdr3_aa: CALWDPLVYYKKLF

v_call: TRGV2
clone_size: once
j_call: TRGJP2
cdr3_length: 15
cdr3_nt: TGTGCCACCTGGGACGGAGGATACTGTGATTGGATCAAGACGTTT
cdr3_aa: CATWDGGYCDWIKTF

v_call: TRGV9
clone_size: medium-sized
j_call: TRGJP
cdr3_length: 14
cdr3_nt: TGTGCCTTGTGGGAGGAGTTGGGCAAAAAAATCAAGGTATTT
cdr3_aa: CALWEELGKKIKVF

v_call: TRGV5
clone_size: NA
j_call: TRGJ1/TRGJ2
cdr3_length: 10
cdr3_nt: TGTGCCACCTGGGATGGGAAGAAACTCTTT
cdr3_aa: CATWDGKKLF

v_call: TRGV3
clone_size: once
j_call: TRGJP2
cdr3_length: 16
cdr3_nt: TGTGCCACCTGGGACAGGCGGGGGGGTAGTGATTGGATCAAGACGTTT
cdr3_aa: CATWDRRGGSDWIKTF

v_call: TRGV4
clone_size: NA
j_call: TRGJ1/TRGJ2
cdr3_length: 13
cdr3_nt: TGTGCCACCTGGGTTACGAATTATTATAAGAAACTCTTT
cdr3_aa: CATWVTNYYKKLF

v_call: TRGV5
clone_size: NA
j_call: TRGJ1/TRGJ2
cdr3_length: 14
cdr3_nt: TGTGCCACCTGGGACAGGCTTACGGGATATAAGAAACTCTTT
cdr3_aa: CATWDRLTGYKKLF

v_call: TRGV5
clone_size: NA
j_call: TRGJ1/TRGJ2
cdr3_length: 13
cdr3_nt: TGTGCCACCTGGGACACCCGATATTATAAGAAACTCTTT
cdr3_aa: CATWDTRYYKKLF

v_call: TRGV5
clone_size: medium-sized
j_call: TRGJ1/TRGJ2
cdr3_length: 13
cdr3_nt: TGTGCCACCTGGGACAGGCCTGGTTATAAGAAACTCTTT
cdr3_aa: CATWDRPGYKKLF

v_call: TRGV4
clone_size: NA
j_call: TRGJ1/TRGJ2
cdr3_length: 16
cdr3_nt: TGTGCCACCTGGGATGGGCCTCCTCCTTATTATTATAAGAAACTCTTT
cdr3_aa: CATWDGPPPYYYKKLF

v_call: TRGV5
clone_size: NA
j_call: TRGJ1/TRGJ2
cdr3_length: 13
cdr3_nt: TGTGCCACCTGGGACAGGCACTCTAGAGGGAAACTCTTT
cdr3_aa: CATWDRHSRGKLF

v_call: TRGV2
clone_size: few
j_call: TRGJP2
cdr3_length: 15
cdr3_nt: TGTGCCACCTGGGACAGACATAGTAGTGATTGGATCAAGACGTTT
cdr3_aa: CATWDRHSSDWIKTF

v_call: TRGV3
clone_size: medium-sized
j_call: TRGJ1/TRGJ2
cdr3_length: 12
cdr3_nt: TGTGCCACCTGGACCAATTATTATAAGAAACTCTTT
cdr3_aa: CATWTNYYKKLF

v_call: TRGV3
clone_size: few
j_call: TRGJ1/TRGJ2
cdr3_length: 10
cdr3_nt: TGTGCCACCTGGGACAGGCTCAAACTCTTT
cdr3_aa: CATWDRLKLF

v_call: TRGV4
clone_size: few
j_call: TRGJ1/TRGJ2
cdr3_length: 13
cdr3_nt: TGTGCCACCTGGGATGCGCATAATTATAAGAAACTCTTT
cdr3_aa: CATWDAHNYKKLF

v_call: TRGV9
clone_size: few
j_call: TRGJ1/TRGJ2
cdr3_length: 10
cdr3_nt: TGTGCCTTGTGGGAGGTCTACGGACTCTTT
cdr3_aa: CALWEVYGLF

v_call: TRGV4
clone_size: NA
j_call: TRGJP1
cdr3_length: 15
cdr3_nt: TGTGCCACCTGGGATGACAGCACCACTGGTTGGTTCAAGATATTT
cdr3_aa: CATWDDSTTGWFKIF

v_call: TRGV3
clone_size: NA
j_call: TRGJP1
cdr3_length: 17
cdr3_nt: TGTGCCACCTGGGACAGACAACTTTATACCACTGGTTGGTTCAAGATATTT
cdr3_aa: CATWDRQLYTTGWFKIF

v_call: TRGV4
clone_size: NA
j_call: TRGJ1/TRGJ2
cdr3_length: 13
cdr3_nt: TGTGCCACCTGGGACGATGGGGGGAGGGGGAAACTCTTT
cdr3_aa: CATWDDGGRGKLF

v_call: TRGV3
clone_size: NA
j_call: TRGJ1/TRGJ2
cdr3_length: 14
cdr3_nt: TGTGCCACCTGGGACCGGATCTTGGGTTATAAGAAACTCTTT
cdr3_aa: CATWDRILGYKKLF

v_call: TRGV4
clone_size: NA
j_call: TRGJ1/TRGJ2
cdr3_length: 16
cdr3_nt: TGTGCCACCTGGGATGGGGGAATCAGAGGTCATTATAAGAAACTCTTT
cdr3_aa: CATWDGGIRGHYKKLF

v_call: TRGV2
clone_size: NA
j_call: TRGJ1/TRGJ2
cdr3_length: 15
cdr3_nt: TGTGCCACCTGGGACACCCATGAGAATTATTATAAGAAACTCTTT
cdr3_aa: CATWDTHENYYKKLF

v_call: TRGV5
clone_size: few
j_call: TRGJ1/TRGJ2
cdr3_length: 13
cdr3_nt: TGTGCCACCTGGGACGTAACTTATTATAAGAAACTCTTT
cdr3_aa: CATWDVTYYKKLF

v_call: TRGV2
clone_size: NA
j_call: TRGJ1/TRGJ2
cdr3_length: 11
cdr3_nt: TGTGCCACCTTCTCGACGGTTGGGAAACTCTTT
cdr3_aa: CATFSTVGKLF

v_call: TRGV9
clone_size: few
j_call: TRGJ1/TRGJ2
cdr3_length: 15
cdr3_nt: TGTGCCTTGTGGGAGGTGCGAGTATTTTATTATAAGAAACTCTTT
cdr3_aa: CALWEVRVFYYKKLF

v_call: TRGV8
clone_size: once
j_call: TRGJ1/TRGJ2
cdr3_length: 13
cdr3_nt: TGTGCCACCTGGGATACAAAAGGCGGAAGGAAACTCTTT
cdr3_aa: CATWDTKGGRKLF

v_call: TRGV4
clone_size: few
j_call: TRGJ1/TRGJ2
cdr3_length: 13
cdr3_nt: TGTGCCACCTGGCCGACGAATTATTATAAGAAACTCTTT
cdr3_aa: CATWPTNYYKKLF

v_call: TRGV9
clone_size: medium-sized
j_call: TRGJ1/TRGJ2
cdr3_length: 11
cdr3_nt: TGTGCCTTGTGGGCTTATTATAAGAAACTCTTT
cdr3_aa: CALWAYYKKLF

v_call: TRGV4
clone_size: NA
j_call: TRGJP2
cdr3_length: 13
cdr3_nt: TGTGCCACCTTGGATGGGCCTGATTGGATCAAGACGTTT
cdr3_aa: CATLDGPDWIKTF

v_call: TRGV5
clone_size: NA
j_call: TRGJ1/TRGJ2
cdr3_length: 10
cdr3_nt: TGTGCCACCTGGGACACCAAGAAACTCTTT
cdr3_aa: CATWDTKKLF

v_call: TRGV4
clone_size: NA
j_call: TRGJ1/TRGJ2
cdr3_length: 15
cdr3_nt: TGTGCCACCTGGGATGTCGCGGAAAATTATTATAAGAAACTCTTT
cdr3_aa: CATWDVAENYYKKLF